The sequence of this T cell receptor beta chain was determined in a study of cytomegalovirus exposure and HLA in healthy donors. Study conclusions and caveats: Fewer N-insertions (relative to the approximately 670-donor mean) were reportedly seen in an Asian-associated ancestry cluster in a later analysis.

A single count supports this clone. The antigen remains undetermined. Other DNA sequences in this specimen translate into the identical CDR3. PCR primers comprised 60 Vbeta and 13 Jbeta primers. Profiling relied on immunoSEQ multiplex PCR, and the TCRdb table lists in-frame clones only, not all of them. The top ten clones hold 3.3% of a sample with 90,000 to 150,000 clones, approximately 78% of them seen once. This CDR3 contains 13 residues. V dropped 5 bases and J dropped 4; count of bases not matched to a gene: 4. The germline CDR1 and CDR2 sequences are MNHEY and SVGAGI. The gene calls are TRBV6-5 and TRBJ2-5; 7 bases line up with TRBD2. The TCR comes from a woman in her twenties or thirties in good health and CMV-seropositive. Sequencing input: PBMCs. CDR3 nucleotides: TGTGCCAGCAGTCGACTAGCAGGAGAGACCCAGTACTTC. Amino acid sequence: CASSRLAGETQYF.